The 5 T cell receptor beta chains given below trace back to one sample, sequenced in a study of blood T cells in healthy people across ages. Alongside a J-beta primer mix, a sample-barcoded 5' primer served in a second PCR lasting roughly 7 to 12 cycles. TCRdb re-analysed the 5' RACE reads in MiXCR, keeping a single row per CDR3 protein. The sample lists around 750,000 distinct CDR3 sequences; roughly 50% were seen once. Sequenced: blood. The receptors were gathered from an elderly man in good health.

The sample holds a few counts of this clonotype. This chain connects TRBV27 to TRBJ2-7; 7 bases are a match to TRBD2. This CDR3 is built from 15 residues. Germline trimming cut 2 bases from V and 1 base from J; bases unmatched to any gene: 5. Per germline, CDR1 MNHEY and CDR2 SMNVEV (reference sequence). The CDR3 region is CASSLKGAGSYEQYF. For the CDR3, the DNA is TGTGCCAGCAGTTTAAAGGGAGCGGGATCCTACGAGCAGTACTTC.

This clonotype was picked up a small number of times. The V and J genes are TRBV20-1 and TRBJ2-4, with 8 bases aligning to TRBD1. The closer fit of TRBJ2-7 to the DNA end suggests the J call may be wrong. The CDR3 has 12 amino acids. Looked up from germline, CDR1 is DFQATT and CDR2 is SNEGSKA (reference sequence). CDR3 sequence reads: CSAGRDRYEQYF. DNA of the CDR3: TGCAGTGCTGGCCGGGACAGGTACGAGCAGTACTTC.

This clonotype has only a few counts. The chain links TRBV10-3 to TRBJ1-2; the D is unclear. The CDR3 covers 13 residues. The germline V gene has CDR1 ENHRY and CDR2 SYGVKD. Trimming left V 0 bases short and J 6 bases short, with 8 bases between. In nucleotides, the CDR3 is TGTGCCATCAGTGAGTCAGGGCTTCATGGCTACACCTTC. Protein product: CAISESGLHGYTF.

The CDR3 sequence: CASSDPLGVNYTF. The CDR3 nucleotides are TGTGCCAGCAGTGATCCCTTAGGGGTAAACTACACCTTC. The chain recombines TRBV25-1 with TRBJ1-2; possibly TRBD1 for D (5 bases). CDR3 length: 13 residues. Trimming shortened V by 3 bases and J by 10 bases, and 15 bases separated the two germline ends. Germline lookup yields CDR1 MGHDK and CDR2 SYGVNS.

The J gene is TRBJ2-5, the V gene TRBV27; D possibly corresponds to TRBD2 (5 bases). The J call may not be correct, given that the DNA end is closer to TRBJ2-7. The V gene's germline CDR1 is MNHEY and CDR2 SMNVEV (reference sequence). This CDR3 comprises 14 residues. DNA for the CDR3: TGTGCCAGCAGTTTCAGGCTAGCTGCCGCCGAGCAGTACTTC. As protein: CASSFRLAAAEQYF.